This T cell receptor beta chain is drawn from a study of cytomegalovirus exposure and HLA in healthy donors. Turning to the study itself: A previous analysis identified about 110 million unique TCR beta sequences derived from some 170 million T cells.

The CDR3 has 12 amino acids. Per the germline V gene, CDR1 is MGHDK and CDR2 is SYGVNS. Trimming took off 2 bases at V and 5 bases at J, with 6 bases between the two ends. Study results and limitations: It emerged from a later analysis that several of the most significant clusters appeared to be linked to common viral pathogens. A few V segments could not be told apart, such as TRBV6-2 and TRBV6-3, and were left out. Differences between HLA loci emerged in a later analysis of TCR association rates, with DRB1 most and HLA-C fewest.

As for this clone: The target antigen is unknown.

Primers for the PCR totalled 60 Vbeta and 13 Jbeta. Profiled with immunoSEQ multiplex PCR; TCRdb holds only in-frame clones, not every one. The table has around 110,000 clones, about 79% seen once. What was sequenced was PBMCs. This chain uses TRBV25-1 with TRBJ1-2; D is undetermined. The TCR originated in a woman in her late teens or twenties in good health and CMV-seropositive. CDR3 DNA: TGTGCCAGCAGTGAAGGGCCTTATGGCTACACCTTC. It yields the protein CASSEGPYGYTF.